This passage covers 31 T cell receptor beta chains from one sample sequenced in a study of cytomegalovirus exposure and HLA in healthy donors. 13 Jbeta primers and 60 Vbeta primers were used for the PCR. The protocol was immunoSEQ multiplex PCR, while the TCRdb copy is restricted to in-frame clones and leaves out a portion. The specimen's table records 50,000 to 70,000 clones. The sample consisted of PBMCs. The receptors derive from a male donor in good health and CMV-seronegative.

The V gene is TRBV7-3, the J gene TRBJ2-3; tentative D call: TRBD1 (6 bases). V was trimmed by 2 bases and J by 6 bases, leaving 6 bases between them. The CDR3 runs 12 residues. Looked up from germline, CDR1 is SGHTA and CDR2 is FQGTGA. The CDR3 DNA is TGTGCCAGCAGCTTACAGGGGGATACGCAGTATTTT. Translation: CASSLQGDTQYF.

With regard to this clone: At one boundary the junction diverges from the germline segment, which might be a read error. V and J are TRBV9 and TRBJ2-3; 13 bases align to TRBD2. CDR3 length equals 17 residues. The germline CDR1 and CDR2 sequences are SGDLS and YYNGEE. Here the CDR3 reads CASSREGLAGNTDKQYF. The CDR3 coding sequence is TGTGCCAGCAGCAGAGAGGGACTAGCGGGGAACACAGATAAGCAGTATTTT.

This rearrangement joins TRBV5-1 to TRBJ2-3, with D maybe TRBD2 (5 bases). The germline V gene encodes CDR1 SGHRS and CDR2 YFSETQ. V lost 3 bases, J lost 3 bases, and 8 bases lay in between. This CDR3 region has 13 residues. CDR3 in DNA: TGCGCCAGCAGCTGGCGGGTTACAGATACGCAGTATTTT. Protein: CASSWRVTDTQYF.

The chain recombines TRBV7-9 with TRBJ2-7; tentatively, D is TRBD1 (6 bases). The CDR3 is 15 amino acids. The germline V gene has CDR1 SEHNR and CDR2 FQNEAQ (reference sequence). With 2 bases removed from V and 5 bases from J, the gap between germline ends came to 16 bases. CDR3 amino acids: CASSLYAGADDEQYF. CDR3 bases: TGTGCCAGCAGCTTATACGCAGGGGCAGACGACGAGCAGTACTTC.

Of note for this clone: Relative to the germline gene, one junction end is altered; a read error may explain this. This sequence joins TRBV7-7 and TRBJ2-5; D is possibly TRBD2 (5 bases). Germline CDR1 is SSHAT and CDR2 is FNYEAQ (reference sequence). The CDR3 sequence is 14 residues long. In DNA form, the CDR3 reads TGTGCTAGCAGCTTGTACGGGGAAGGGGAGACCCAGTACTTC. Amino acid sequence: CASSLYGEGETQYF.

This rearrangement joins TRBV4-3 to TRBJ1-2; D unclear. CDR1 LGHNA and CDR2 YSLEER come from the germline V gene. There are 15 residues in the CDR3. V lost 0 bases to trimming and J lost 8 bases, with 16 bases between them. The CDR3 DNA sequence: TGCGCCAGCAGCCAAGACGGGAGTCCCCAATTCGGCTACACCTTC. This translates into CASSQDGSPQFGYTF.

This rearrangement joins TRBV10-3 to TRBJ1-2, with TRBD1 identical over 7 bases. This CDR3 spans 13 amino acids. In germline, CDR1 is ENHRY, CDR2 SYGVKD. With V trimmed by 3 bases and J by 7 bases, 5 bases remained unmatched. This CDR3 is CAISEADRTGYTF. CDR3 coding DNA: TGTGCCATCAGTGAAGCGGACAGGACTGGCTACACCTTC.

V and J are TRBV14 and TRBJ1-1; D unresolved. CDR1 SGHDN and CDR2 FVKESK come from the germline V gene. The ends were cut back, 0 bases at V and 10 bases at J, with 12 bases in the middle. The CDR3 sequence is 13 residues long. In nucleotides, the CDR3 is TGTGCCAGCAGCCAAGATAGGCGGGTAGGAGCTTTCTTT. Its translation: CASSQDRRVGAFF.

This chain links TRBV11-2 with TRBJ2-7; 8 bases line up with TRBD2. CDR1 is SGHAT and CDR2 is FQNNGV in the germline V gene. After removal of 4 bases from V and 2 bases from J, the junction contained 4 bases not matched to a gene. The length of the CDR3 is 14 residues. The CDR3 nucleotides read TGTGCCAGCAGCTCAAAGCGGGGGACCTACGAGCAGTACTTC. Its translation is CASSSKRGTYEQYF.

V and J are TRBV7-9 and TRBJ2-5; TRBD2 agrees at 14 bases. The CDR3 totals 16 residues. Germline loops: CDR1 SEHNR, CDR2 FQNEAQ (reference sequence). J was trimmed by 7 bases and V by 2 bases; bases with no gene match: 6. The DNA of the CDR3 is TGTGCCAGCAGCTTACGACTAGCGGGAGGGCCGGTGACCCAGTACTTC. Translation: CASSLRLAGGPVTQYF. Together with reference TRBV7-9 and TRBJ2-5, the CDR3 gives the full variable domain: DTGVSQNPRHKITKRGQNVTFRCDPISEHNRLYWYRQTLGQGPEFLTYFQNEAQLEKSRLLSDRFSAERPKGSFSTLEIQRTEQGDSAMYLCASSLRLAGGPVTQYFGPGTRLLVL.

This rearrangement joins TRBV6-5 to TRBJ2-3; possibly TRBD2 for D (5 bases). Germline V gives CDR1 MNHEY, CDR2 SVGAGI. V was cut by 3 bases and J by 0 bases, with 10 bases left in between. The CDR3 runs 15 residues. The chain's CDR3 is CASSYYEGSTDTQYF. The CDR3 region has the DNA TGTGCCAGCAGTTATTATGAGGGAAGCACAGATACGCAGTATTTT.

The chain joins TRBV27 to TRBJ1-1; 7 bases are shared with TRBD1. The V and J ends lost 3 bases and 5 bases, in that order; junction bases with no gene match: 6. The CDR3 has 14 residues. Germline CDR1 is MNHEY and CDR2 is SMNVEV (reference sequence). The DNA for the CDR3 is TGTGCCAGCAGTTTCCAGGGGGTTACGACTGAAGCTTTCTTT. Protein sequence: CASSFQGVTTEAFF.

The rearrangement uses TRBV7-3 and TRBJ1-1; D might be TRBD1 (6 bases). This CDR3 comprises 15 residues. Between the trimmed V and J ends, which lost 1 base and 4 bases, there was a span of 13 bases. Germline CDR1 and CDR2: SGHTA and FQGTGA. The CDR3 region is CASSLKAAGATEAFF. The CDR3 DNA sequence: TGTGCCAGCAGCTTAAAGGCAGCGGGGGCCACTGAAGCTTTCTTT.

CDR3 in amino acids: CASSDPQGENIQYF. DNA of the CDR3: TGCGCCAGCAGCGACCCACAGGGCGAAAACATTCAGTACTTC. This rearrangement joins TRBV5-1 to TRBJ2-4, with D perhaps TRBD1 (6 bases). There are 14 residues in the CDR3. V was trimmed by 4 bases and J by 5 bases, leaving 13 bases between them. The germline CDR1 and CDR2 sequences are SGHRS and YFSETQ.

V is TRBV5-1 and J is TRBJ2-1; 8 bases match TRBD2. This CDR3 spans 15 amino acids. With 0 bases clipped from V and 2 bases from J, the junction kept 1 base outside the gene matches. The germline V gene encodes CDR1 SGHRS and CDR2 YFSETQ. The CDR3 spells CASSLEAGAYNEQFF. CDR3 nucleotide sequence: TGCGCCAGCAGCTTGGAAGCGGGGGCCTACAATGAGCAGTTCTTC.

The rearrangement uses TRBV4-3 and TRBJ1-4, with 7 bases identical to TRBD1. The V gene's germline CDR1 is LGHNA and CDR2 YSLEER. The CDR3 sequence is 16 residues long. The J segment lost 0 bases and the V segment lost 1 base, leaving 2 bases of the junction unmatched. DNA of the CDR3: TGCGCCAGCAGCCAAGTAACAGGGGCAACTAATGAAAAACTGTTTTTT. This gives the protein CASSQVTGATNEKLFF.

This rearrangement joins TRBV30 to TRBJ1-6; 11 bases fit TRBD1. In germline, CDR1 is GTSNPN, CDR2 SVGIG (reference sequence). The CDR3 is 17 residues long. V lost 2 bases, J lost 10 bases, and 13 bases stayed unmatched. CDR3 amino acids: CAWSTDRGHIAISPLHF. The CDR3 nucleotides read TGTGCCTGGAGTACGGACAGGGGGCATATTGCAATCTCACCCCTCCACTTT.

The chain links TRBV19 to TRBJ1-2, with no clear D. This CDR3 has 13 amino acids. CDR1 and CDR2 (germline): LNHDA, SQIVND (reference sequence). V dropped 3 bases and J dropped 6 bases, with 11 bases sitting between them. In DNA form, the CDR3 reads TGTGCCAGTAGTATTGTGACGGGAAATGGCTACACCTTC. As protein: CASSIVTGNGYTF.

CDR3 bases: TGTGCCAGCCGGGAAAGCCCCTCCTACGAGCAGTACTTC. It yields the protein CASRESPSYEQYF. This rearrangement joins TRBV7-9 to TRBJ2-7; TRBD2 might be the D (5 bases). Germline-derived CDR1 and CDR2 are SEHNR and FQNEAQ (reference sequence). V was pared by 8 bases and J by 0 bases, with 11 bases between. CDR3 length equals 13 residues.

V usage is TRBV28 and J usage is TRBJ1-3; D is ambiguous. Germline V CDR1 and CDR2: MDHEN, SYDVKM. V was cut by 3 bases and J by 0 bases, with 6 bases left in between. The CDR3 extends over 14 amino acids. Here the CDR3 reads CASSFTYSGNTIYF. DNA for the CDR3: TGTGCCAGCAGTTTTACCTACTCTGGAAACACCATATATTTT.

The CDR3 spells CASSLGPMGNQPQHF. CDR3 DNA sequence: TGCGCCAGCAGCTTGGGTCCTATGGGCAATCAGCCCCAGCATTTT. J is TRBJ1-5 and V is TRBV5-1; D is unresolved. V was clipped by 0 bases and J by 2 bases, with 9 bases between them. The CDR3 covers 15 residues. Germline CDR1 and CDR2: SGHRS and YFSETQ.

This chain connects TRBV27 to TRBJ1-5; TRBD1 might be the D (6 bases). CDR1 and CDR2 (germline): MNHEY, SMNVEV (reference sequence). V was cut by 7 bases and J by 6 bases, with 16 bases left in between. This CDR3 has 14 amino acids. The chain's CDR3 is CASNPTGFGQPQHF. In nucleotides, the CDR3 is TGTGCCAGCAACCCCACAGGGTTTGGTCAGCCCCAGCATTTT.

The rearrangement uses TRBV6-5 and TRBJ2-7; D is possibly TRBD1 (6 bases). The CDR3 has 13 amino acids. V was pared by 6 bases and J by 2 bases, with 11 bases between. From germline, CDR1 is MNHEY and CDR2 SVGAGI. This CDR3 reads CASRRDNAYEQYF. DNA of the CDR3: TGTGCCAGCAGAAGGGACAACGCCTACGAGCAGTACTTC.

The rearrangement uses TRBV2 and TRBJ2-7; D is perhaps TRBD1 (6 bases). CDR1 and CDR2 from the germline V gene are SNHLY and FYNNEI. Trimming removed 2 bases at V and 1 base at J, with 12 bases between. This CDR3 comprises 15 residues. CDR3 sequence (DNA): TGTGCCAGCAGTGAAATCGGGACACCTTCCTACGAGCAGTACTTC. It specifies CASSEIGTPSYEQYF.

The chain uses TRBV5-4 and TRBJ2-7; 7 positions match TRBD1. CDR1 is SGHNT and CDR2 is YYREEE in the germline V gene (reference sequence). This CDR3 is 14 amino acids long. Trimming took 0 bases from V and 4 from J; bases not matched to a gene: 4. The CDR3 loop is CASSLERGPYEQYF. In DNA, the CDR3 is TGTGCCAGCAGCTTGGAAAGGGGGCCGTACGAGCAGTACTTC. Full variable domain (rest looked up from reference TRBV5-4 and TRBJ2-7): ETGVTQSPTHLIKTRGQQVTLRCSSQSGHNTVSWYQQALGQGPQFIFQYYREEENGRGNFPPRFSGLQFPNYSSELNVNALELDDSALYLCASSLERGPYEQYFGPGTRLTVT.

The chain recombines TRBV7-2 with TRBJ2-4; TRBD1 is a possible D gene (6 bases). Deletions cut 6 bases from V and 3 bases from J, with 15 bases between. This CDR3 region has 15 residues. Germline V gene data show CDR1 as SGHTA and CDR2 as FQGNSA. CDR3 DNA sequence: TGTGCCAGCAGTCATCCAGGGGTGGGCAAAAACATTCAGTACTTC. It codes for CASSHPGVGKNIQYF.

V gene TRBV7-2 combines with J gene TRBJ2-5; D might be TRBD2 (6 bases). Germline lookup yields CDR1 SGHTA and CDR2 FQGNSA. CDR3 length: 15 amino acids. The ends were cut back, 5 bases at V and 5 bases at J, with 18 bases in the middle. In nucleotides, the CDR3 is TGTGCCAGCAGCCCTGCAGGAGCGGCGGGGGAGACCCAGTACTTC. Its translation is CASSPAGAAGETQYF. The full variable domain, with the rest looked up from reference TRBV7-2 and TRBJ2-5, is GAGVSQSPSNKVTEKGKDVELRCDPISGHTALYWYRQSLGQGLEFLIYFQGNSAPDKSGLPSDRFSAERTGGSVSTLTIQRTQQEDSAVYLCASSPAGAAGETQYFGPGTRLLVL.

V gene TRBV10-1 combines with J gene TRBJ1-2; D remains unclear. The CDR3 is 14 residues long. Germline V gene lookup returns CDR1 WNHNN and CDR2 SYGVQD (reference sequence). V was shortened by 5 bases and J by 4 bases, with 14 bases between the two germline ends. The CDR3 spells CASSWTPLPYGYTF. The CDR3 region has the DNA TGCGCCAGCAGTTGGACTCCTCTCCCCTATGGCTACACCTTC.

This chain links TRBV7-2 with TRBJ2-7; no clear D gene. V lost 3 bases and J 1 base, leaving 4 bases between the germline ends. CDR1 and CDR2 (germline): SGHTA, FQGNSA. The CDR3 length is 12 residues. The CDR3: CASSFESYEQYF. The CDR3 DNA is TGTGCCAGCAGCTTTGAGTCCTACGAGCAGTACTTC.

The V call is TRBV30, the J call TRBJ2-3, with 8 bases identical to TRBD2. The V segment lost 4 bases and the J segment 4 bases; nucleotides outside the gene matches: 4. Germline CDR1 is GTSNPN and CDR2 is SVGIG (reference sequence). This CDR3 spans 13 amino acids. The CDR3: CAWNSGGPDTQYF. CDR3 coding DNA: TGTGCCTGGAATTCGGGGGGGCCAGATACGCAGTATTTT. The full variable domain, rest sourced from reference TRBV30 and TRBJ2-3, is SQTIHQWPATLVQPVGSPLSLECTVEGTSNPNLYWYRQAAGRGLQLLFYSVGIGQISSEVPQNLSASRPQDRQFILSSKKLLLSDSGFYLCAWNSGGPDTQYFGPGTRLTVL.

CDR3 nucleotide sequence: TGTGCCAGCTCGCTGGTCCGGGACAGGGGATCAGATACGCAGTATTTT. Amino acid sequence: CASSLVRDRGSDTQYF. The chain recombines TRBV18 with TRBJ2-3; 10 bases agree with TRBD1. The germline V gene encodes CDR1 KGHSH and CDR2 LQKENI. V lost 6 bases to trimming and J lost 4 bases; unmatched junction nucleotides: 10. This CDR3 contains 16 residues.